This TCR beta chain was recovered during a study of T cells in Graves' hyperthyroidism and ophthalmopathy. This clonotype was observed a handful of times. V lost 2 bases and J lost 0, with 13 bases in between. This CDR3 region has 16 residues. Germline V lookup: CDR1 SGHVS, CDR2 FNYEAQ. The TCR beta CDR3 regions underwent amplification using RNA transcripts as the source. In the first-round RT-PCR of the TCR CDR3, the HTBI primer set was used. TCRdb re-called the multiplex PCR reads with MiXCR, one entry per CDR3 protein. The table has some 510,000 distinct CDR3 sequences, around 20% seen once. The authors deemed Graves' hyperthyroidism stable absent ophthalmopathy progression within 18 months.

Sequencing was carried out using blood. The TCR originated in a man aged 18 to 29 with Graves' hyperthyroidism. The gene calls are TRBV7-6 and TRBJ1-1; D is undetermined. The CDR3 region is CASSLRGTDMNTEAFF. The CDR3, as DNA: TGTGCCAGCAGCTTACGGGGAACAGATATGAACACTGAAGCTTTCTTT. The whole variable domain, filled in from reference TRBV7-6 and TRBJ1-1, reads GAGVSQSPRYKVTKRGQDVALRCDPISGHVSLYWYRQALGQGPEFLTYFNYEAQQDKSGLPNDRFSAERPEGSISTLTIQRTEQRDSAMYRCASSLRGTDMNTEAFFGQGTRLTVV.